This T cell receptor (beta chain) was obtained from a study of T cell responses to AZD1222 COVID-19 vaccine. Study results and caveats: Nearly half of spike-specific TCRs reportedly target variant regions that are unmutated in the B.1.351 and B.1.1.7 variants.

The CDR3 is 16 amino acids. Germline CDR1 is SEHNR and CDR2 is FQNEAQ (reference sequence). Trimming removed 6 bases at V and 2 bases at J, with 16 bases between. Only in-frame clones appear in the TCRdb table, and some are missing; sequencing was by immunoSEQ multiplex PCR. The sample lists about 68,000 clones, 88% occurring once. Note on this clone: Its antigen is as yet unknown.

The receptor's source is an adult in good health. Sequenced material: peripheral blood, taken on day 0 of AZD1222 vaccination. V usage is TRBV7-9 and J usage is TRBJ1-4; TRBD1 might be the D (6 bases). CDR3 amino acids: CASRTTGGATNEKLFF. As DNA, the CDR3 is TGTGCCAGCAGGACGACAGGAGGCGCGACTAATGAAAAACTGTTTTTT.